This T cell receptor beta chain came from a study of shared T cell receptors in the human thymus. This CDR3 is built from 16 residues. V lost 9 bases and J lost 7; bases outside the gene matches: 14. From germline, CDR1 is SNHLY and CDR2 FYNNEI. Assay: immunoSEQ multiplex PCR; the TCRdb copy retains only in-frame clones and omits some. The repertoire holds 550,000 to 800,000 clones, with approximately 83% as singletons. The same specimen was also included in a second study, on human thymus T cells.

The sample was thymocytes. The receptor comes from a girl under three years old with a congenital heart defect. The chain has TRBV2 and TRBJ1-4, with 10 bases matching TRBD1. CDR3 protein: CASKNPTGQGFEKLFF. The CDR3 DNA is TGTGCCAGTAAGAACCCTACGGGACAGGGGTTTGAAAAACTGTTTTTT.